This T cell receptor beta chain was recovered during a study of T-cell memory formation after mild COVID-19. Study overall: TCR clustering was largely donor specific.

The CDR3 totals 14 residues. With 4 bases removed from V and 7 bases from J, the gap between germline ends came to 17 bases. CDR1 DFQATT and CDR2 SNEGSKA come from the germline V gene (reference sequence). Researchers used 5'RACE with constant-segment primers to make TCR alpha and TCR beta cDNA libraries that carry sample barcodes and UMIs. TCRdb used MiXCR to reprocess the 5' RACE reads, holding one entry per CDR3 protein. The profile shows 200,000 to 250,000 distinct CDR3 sequences, 7.5% to 10% of them singletons. This clonotype was picked up a small number of times. Its target is unknown. Broader study findings: Cross-reactive memory appears to have joined, as suggested by some responding clones showing up in pre-infection memory. Day 15 to 85 contracting clones showed balanced CD4/CD8; day 15 to 37 expanders favored CD4+.

The rearrangement joins TRBV20-1 to TRBJ2-1; D may match TRBD1 or TRBD2 (6 bases each). The TCR was taken from a man aged 18 to 29 who had mild COVID-19 (a few samples of this study predate the infection). Cell type and time point are not known. Sequencing input: PBMCs or a T cell subset sorted from them (not recorded which). CDR3 nucleotide sequence: TGCAGTGCTAATGGAGGGCAGGGGAGGAATGAGCAGTTCTTC. Translating it yields CSANGGQGRNEQFF.